The clone carrying this T cell receptor beta chain was counted between two and nine times. The data belong to a study of blood T cell repertoires in COVID-19. Study as a whole: Sources were T cells, B-cell-depleted T cells, or PBMCs; the material itself was cDNA or gDNA.

Germline V lookup: CDR1 SGHTA, CDR2 FQGNSA. This CDR3 spans 15 amino acids. V dropped 2 bases and J dropped 0 bases, with 10 bases sitting between them. Per the authors' pipeline: Using reference gene primer amplification, nucleated cell counts were estimated. TCRdb keeps only in-frame clones here, not all; method: immunoSEQ multiplex PCR. V, J and clone size derive from that table, while D and trimming were established from the DNA sequence. The profile covers 200,000 to 300,000 clones, with roughly 90% appearing a single time and over 7.5% taken by the ten largest. This TCR came from a man in his forties who had recovered from COVID-19. The chain links TRBV7-2 to TRBJ1-1; the D is unclear. The sequencing sample was made of PBMCs or T cells enriched from blood (not recorded which). The CDR3 region is CASSLPARLNTEAFF. CDR3 DNA: TGTGCCAGCAGCTTACCTGCCAGGTTGAACACTGAAGCTTTCTTT. The full variable domain, with the rest looked up from reference TRBV7-2 and TRBJ1-1, is GAGVSQSPSNKVTEKGKDVELRCDPISGHTALYWYRQSLGQGLEFLIYFQGNSAPDKSGLPSDRFSAERTGGSVSTLTIQRTQQEDSAVYLCASSLPARLNTEAFFGQGTRLTVV.